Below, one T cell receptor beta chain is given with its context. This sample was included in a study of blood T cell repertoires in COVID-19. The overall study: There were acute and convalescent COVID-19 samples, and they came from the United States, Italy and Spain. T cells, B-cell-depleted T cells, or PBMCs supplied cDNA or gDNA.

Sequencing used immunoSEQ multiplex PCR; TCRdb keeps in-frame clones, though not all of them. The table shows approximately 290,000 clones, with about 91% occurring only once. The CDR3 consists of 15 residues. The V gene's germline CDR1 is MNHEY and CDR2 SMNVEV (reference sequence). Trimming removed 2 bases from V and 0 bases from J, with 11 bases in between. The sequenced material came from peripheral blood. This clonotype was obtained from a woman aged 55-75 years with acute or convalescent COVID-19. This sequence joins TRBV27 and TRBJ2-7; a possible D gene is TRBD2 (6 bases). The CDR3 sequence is CASSLTGGTSYEQYF. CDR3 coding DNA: TGTGCCAGCAGTTTAACCGGCGGGACCTCCTACGAGCAGTACTTC.